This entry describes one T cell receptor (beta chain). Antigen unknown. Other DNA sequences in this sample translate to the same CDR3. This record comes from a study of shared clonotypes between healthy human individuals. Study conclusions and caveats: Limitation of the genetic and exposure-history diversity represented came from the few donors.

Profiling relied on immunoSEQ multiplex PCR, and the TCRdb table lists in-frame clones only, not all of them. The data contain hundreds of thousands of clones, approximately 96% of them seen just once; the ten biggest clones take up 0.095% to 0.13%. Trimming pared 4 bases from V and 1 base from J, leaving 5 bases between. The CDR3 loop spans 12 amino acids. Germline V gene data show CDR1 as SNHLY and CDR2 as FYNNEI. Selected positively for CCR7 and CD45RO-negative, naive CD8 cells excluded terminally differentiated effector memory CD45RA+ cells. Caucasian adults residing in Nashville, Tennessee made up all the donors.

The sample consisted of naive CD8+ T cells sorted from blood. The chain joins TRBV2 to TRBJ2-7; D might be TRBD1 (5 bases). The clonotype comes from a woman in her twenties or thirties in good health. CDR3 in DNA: TGTGCCAGCAGTGGACAGTCCTACGAGCAGTACTTC. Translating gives CASSGQSYEQYF. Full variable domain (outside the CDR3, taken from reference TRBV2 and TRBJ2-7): EPEVTQTPSHQVTQMGQEVILRCVPISNHLYFYWYRQILGQKVEFLVSFYNNEISEKSEIFDDQFSVERPDGSNFTLKIRSTKLEDSAMYFCASSGQSYEQYFGPGTRLTVT.